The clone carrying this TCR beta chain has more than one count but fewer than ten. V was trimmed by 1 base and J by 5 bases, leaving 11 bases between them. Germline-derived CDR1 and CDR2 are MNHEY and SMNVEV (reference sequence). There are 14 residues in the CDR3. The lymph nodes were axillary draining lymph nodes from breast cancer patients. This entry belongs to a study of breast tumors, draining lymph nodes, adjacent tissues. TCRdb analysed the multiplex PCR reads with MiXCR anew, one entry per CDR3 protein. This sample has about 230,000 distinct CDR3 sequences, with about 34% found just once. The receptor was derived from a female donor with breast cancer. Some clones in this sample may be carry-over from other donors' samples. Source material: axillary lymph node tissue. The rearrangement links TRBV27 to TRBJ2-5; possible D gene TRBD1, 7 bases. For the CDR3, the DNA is TGTGCCAGCAGTTTATGGCCAGGGGGGGAGACCCAGTACTTC. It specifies CASSLWPGGETQYF.